The entry below describes one T cell receptor beta chain. Its matching antigen is unknown. The data derive from a study of a mutant IDH1 vaccine in newly diagnosed glioma. Study details: A roughly 62% male, about 38% female split and a mean age of around 41 years characterized treated patients. Study conclusions and caveats: Apparently, pseudoprogression bore no relation to changes among the top peripheral T cell clonotypes. Across multiple MHC alleles, 93.3% of patients had vaccine-induced responses.

Stated time point: baseline, week 1 (first vaccination visit). The treatment denotes: pre-vaccination baseline after standard-of-care therapy. Germline loops: CDR1 SEHNR, CDR2 FQNEAQ (reference sequence). V shed 0 bases and J shed 5 bases, with 10 bases lying between them. The CDR3 contains 15 residues. Libraries were prepared by immunoSEQ multiplex PCR; TCRdb keeps only in-frame clonotypes and omits some of them. The data contain approximately 92,000 clones, about 83% of them singletons. The chain couples TRBV7-9 to TRBJ1-4; a possible D gene is TRBD1 (5 bases). The input for sequencing was PBMCs, taken from a glioma patient treated with radiotherapy, temozolomide or both. The receptor comes from a woman aged 45-59 years with glioma. CDR3 nucleotide sequence: TGTGCCAGCAGCTTAGCGTCGGCAGGGAATGAAAAACTGTTTTTT. Residues: CASSLASAGNEKLFF.